The source of this TCR beta chain is a study of blood T cell repertoires in COVID-19. On the study more broadly: The cDNA or gDNA used as material had been derived from T cells, B-cell-depleted T cells, or PBMCs.

The CDR3 contains 16 residues. Trimming removed 5 bases from V and 7 bases from J; junction bases left unmatched: 11. CDR1 SGDLS and CDR2 YYNGEE come from the germline V gene. This clone showed up just a few times. Authors' methods: Quantification of nucleated cells was approximated via reference gene primer amplification. Method: immunoSEQ multiplex PCR; TCRdb's copy keeps in-frame clones and lacks some. That table supplies the V and J calls and clone size; D and trimming were determined from the DNA. The data contain some 230,000 clones, roughly 80% of them singletons. The sequenced sample consisted of peripheral blood. V and J are TRBV9 and TRBJ2-1; 11 positions agree with TRBD2. This receptor was obtained from a woman aged 25 to 39 who had recovered from COVID-19. The CDR3 DNA reads as TGTGCCAGCAGTAATGGGCTAGCGGGAGGCTTGAATGAGCAGTTCTTC. Translated, it gives CASSNGLAGGLNEQFF.